Below, 3 T cell receptor beta chains from the same sample are listed, as sequenced in a study of blood T cell repertoires in COVID-19. Produced via immunoSEQ multiplex PCR; TCRdb's table is partial and in-frame only. This sample yields about 160,000 clones, of which roughly 93% are seen a single time; less than 2% belongs to the top ten. Sequencing used peripheral blood. The origin of the receptors is a woman aged 60-75 years with COVID-19, enrolled during active disease.

The chain combines TRBV7-9 with TRBJ2-1; tentatively, D is TRBD1 (6 bases). The CDR3 contains 12 residues. V lost 6 bases, J lost 7 bases, and 10 bases lay in between. CDR1 SEHNR and CDR2 FQNEAQ come from the germline V gene (reference sequence). CDR3 sequence: CASSSQGNEQFF. CDR3 in DNA: TGTGCCAGCAGTTCTCAGGGGAATGAGCAGTTCTTC.

In its sample, this clone was seen once. This chain connects TRBV5-4 to TRBJ2-1; 10 bases map to TRBD2. The V gene end was trimmed by 0 bases and the J gene end by 0 bases; junction bases not matched to a gene: 9. The germline CDR1 and CDR2 sequences are SGHNT and YYREEE (reference sequence). The CDR3 has 19 residues. CDR3 in amino acids: CASSLGAGGQVSSYNEQFF. CDR3 DNA sequence: TGTGCCAGCAGCTTGGGAGCGGGGGGGCAGGTTAGCTCCTACAATGAGCAGTTCTTC.

This clone appeared once. The genes are TRBV4-2 and TRBJ2-1; 15 positions match TRBD2. This CDR3 comprises 18 residues. Germline V gene sequence: CDR1 LGHNA, CDR2 YNFKEQ. V shed 4 bases and J 5 bases; nucleotides not matched to a gene: 9. The chain's CDR3 is CASSPGTSGGLVDNEQFF. As DNA, the CDR3 is TGTGCCAGCAGCCCCGGGACTAGCGGGGGGCTGGTGGACAATGAGCAGTTCTTC.